The 29 T cell receptor beta chains presented below share a single source sample, sequenced in a study of T-cell reconstitution after alpha-beta-depleted transplantation in children. For TCRbeta, the library was prepared with unique molecular identifiers. In TCRdb, the PCR reads were re-called with MiXCR into one record per CDR3 protein. The sample yields about 580,000 distinct CDR3 sequences, 25% to 30% seen once. This material consisted of PBMCs, taken before TCRalphabeta/CD19-depleted stem cell transplant. These receptors all come from a boy less than two years old with Wiskott-Aldrich syndrome, due to receive a stem cell transplant.

This clonotype was found a few times. The CDR3 region is CASSSVGGVFYNEQFF. Written as DNA, the CDR3 is TGTGCCAGCAGTTCGGTGGGAGGGGTCTTCTACAATGAGCAGTTCTTC. The V gene is TRBV12-3 or TRBV12-4, the J gene TRBJ2-1, with 7 nucleotides matching TRBD2. The CDR3 is made up of 16 amino acids. With 4 bases clipped from V and 3 bases from J, the junction kept 9 bases outside the gene matches.

This rearrangement joins TRBV27 to TRBJ2-4; D unresolved. V lost 5 bases and J 0 bases, leaving 11 bases between the germline ends. The germline V gene has CDR1 MNHEY and CDR2 SMNVEV (reference sequence). The CDR3 is made up of 15 amino acids. The CDR3 is CASSKTRIAKNIQYF. The DNA for the CDR3 is TGTGCCAGCAGTAAGACAAGGATAGCCAAAAACATTCAGTACTTC.

This clonotype was detected a few times. The chain is built from TRBV6-1 and TRBJ2-7, with TRBD2 matching over 8 bases. CDR3 length: 16 amino acids. Germline lookup yields CDR1 MNHNS and CDR2 SASEGT. Trimming took 6 bases from V and 7 from J; bases not matched to a gene: 17. DNA for the CDR3: TGTGCCAGCAGCCTTTGGGGATCAGCGGGAGCGCGTGAGCAGTACTTC. This codes for CASSLWGSAGAREQYF.

This clonotype was seen a few times. The chain is built from TRBV5-1 and TRBJ2-7; 8 bases agree with TRBD2. The CDR3 runs to 14 residues. Unmatched junction bases numbered 1, after V lost 0 bases and J lost 2 bases. The germline V gene has CDR1 SGHRS and CDR2 YFSETQ. This CDR3 is CASSLVAGTYEQYF. CDR3 nucleotide sequence: TGCGCCAGCAGCTTGGTAGCGGGAACCTACGAGCAGTACTTC.

This sequence joins TRBV4-1 and TRBJ2-5; tentatively, D is TRBD1 or TRBD2 (5 bases each). The length of the CDR3 is 16 residues. Germline V gene data show CDR1 as MGHRA and CDR2 as YSYEKL. Trimming cost V 4 bases and J 2 bases, with 17 bases left between them. DNA of the CDR3: TGCGCCAGCAGCCCAGGGACCGCACGCTGGCAAGAGACCCAGTACTTC. Translating it yields CASSPGTARWQETQYF.

CDR3 region: CSAREGGQGTYNEQFF. CDR3 coding DNA: TGCAGTGCTAGAGAGGGAGGACAGGGGACCTACAATGAGCAGTTCTTC. The chain combines TRBV20-1 with TRBJ2-1; TRBD1 aligns across 9 bases. Germline CDR1 and CDR2: DFQATT and SNEGSKA (reference sequence). This CDR3 region has 16 residues. Trimming took 0 bases from V and 2 from J; bases not matched to a gene: 5.

The chain links TRBV29-1 to TRBJ2-3; D is unresolved. Germline-derived CDR1 and CDR2 are SQVTM and ANQGSEA. Trimming cost V 5 bases and J 1 base, with 16 bases left between them. The length of the CDR3 is 15 residues. The CDR3 region is CSVISAHSRTDTQYF. CDR3 sequence (DNA): TGCAGCGTTATAAGTGCCCACAGTCGCACAGATACGCAGTATTTT.

V is TRBV7-9 and J is TRBJ2-2, with 8 bases aligning to TRBD2. The CDR3 is 14 residues long. Unmatched junction bases numbered 5, after V lost 11 bases and J lost 0 bases. Germline lookup yields CDR1 SEHNR and CDR2 FQNEAQ (reference sequence). Written as DNA, the CDR3 is TGTGCCGGCCGACTAGCGTCGAACACCGGGGAGCTGTTTTTT. Translating it yields CAGRLASNTGELFF.

V gene TRBV5-1 combines with J gene TRBJ2-5, with 8 bases that match TRBD1. The CDR3 length is 13 residues. The V gene's germline CDR1 is SGHRS and CDR2 YFSETQ. The trim removed 5 bases at V and 6 bases at J, leaving 6 bases unmatched. CDR3 bases: TGCGCCAGCAGTCAGGACAGGGCGAAGACCCAGTACTTC. Protein: CASSQDRAKTQYF.

This clonotype was found a few times. The DNA of the CDR3 is TGTGCCAGCTCGCGGGGACGTAATTCACCCCTCCACTTT. It specifies CASSRGRNSPLHF. The rearrangement links TRBV25-1 to TRBJ1-6, with D possibly being TRBD1 (5 bases). This CDR3 spans 13 amino acids. The V gene's germline CDR1 is MGHDK and CDR2 SYGVNS. The V gene lost 8 bases and the J gene lost 6 bases, with 11 bases spanning the gap.

V gene TRBV5-1 combines with J gene TRBJ2-5, with 7 bases lining up with TRBD1. CDR1 is SGHRS, CDR2 YFSETQ, per germline. This CDR3 has 16 amino acids. V was clipped by 4 bases and J by 4 bases; unmatched bases: 13. The CDR3 loop is CASSPRIAQGLETQYF. In DNA, the CDR3 is TGCGCCAGCAGCCCGCGAATCGCACAGGGGTTAGAGACCCAGTACTTC.

A few counts support this clonotype. The chain employs TRBV20-1 and TRBJ1-4; no definite D call. V was trimmed by 2 bases and J by 5 bases, leaving 6 bases between them. CDR3 size: 12 residues. Germline values: CDR1 DFQATT, CDR2 SNEGSKA (reference sequence). In nucleotides, the CDR3 is TGCAGTGCTAGACGGGGAAATGAAAAACTGTTTTTT. Residues: CSARRGNEKLFF.

This clonotype occurred a few times. This chain links TRBV12-3 or TRBV12-4 with TRBJ1-6; D is uncertain. The CDR3 spans 15 residues. The germline V and J ends were trimmed by 3 bases and 4 bases, with 10 bases remaining between them. CDR3 sequence: CASSLGIQYNSPLHF. CDR3 DNA: TGTGCCAGCAGTTTGGGGATCCAATATAATTCACCCCTCCACTTT.

This chain joins TRBV24-1 and TRBJ2-3, with D uncertain. The germline CDR1 and CDR2 sequences are KGHDR and SFDVKD. Deletions cut 6 bases from V and 0 bases from J, with 6 bases between. This CDR3 spans 13 amino acids. CDR3 bases: TGTGCCACCAGTCAAACTAGCACAGATACGCAGTATTTT. Protein product: CATSQTSTDTQYF.

The chain combines TRBV5-1 with TRBJ2-6; D might be TRBD1 (6 bases). CDR1 is SGHRS, CDR2 YFSETQ, per germline. CDR3 length: 15 amino acids. Between the trimmed V and J ends, which lost 4 bases and 4 bases, there was a span of 12 bases. This CDR3 reads CASSPGVAGANVLTF. The CDR3, as DNA: TGCGCCAGCAGCCCAGGGGTAGCGGGGGCCAACGTCCTGACTTTC.

V usage is TRBV5-1 and J usage is TRBJ1-1; D is perhaps TRBD1 (5 bases). The CDR3 is made up of 14 amino acids. Between the trimmed V and J ends, which lost 4 bases and 2 bases, there was a span of 12 bases. Germline V gives CDR1 SGHRS, CDR2 YFSETQ. CDR3 nucleotides: TGCGCCAGCAGCCTTGACAGAATCAACACTGAAGCTTTCTTT. This sequence encodes CASSLDRINTEAFF. The variable domain in full, with the rest retrieved from reference TRBV5-1 and TRBJ1-1, is KAGVTQTPRYLIKTRGQQVTLSCSPISGHRSVSWYQQTPGQGLQFLFEYFSETQRNKGNFPGRFSGRQFSNSRSEMNVSTLELGDSALYLCASSLDRINTEAFFGQGTRLTVV.

This clonotype came up a few times. V is TRBV7-2 and J is TRBJ2-5, with 8 positions matching TRBD1. Looked up from germline, CDR1 is SGHTA and CDR2 is FQGNSA. V was clipped by 3 bases and J by 5 bases; unmatched bases: 8. The length of the CDR3 is 15 residues. The CDR3 reads CASSFLGTGRETQYF. The CDR3 DNA reads as TGTGCCAGCAGCTTTCTCGGGACAGGACGGGAGACCCAGTACTTC.

The table lists this clonotype with a few counts. The chain carries TRBV5-1 and TRBJ2-5; 10 bases line up with TRBD2. This CDR3 is 16 amino acids long. The trim removed 2 bases at V and 4 bases at J, leaving 8 bases unmatched. Germline-derived CDR1 and CDR2 are SGHRS and YFSETQ. CDR3 residues: CASSFRAGGPSETQYF. CDR3 nucleotides: TGCGCCAGCAGCTTTAGAGCGGGAGGGCCCTCAGAGACCCAGTACTTC.

This clonotype has a handful of counts. This rearrangement joins TRBV3-1 to TRBJ2-3; perhaps D is TRBD1 or TRBD2 (7 bases each). This CDR3 is 13 amino acids long. Between the trimmed V and J ends, which lost 5 bases and 6 bases, there was a span of 12 bases. Germline V gene data show CDR1 as LGHDT and CDR2 as YNNKEL (reference sequence). The CDR3 loop is CASSSQGGDTQYF. The CDR3 nucleotides read TGTGCCAGCAGCTCTCAGGGGGGGGATACGCAGTATTTT.

The chain recombines TRBV28 with TRBJ2-7, with D perhaps TRBD1 (6 bases). CDR1 MDHEN and CDR2 SYDVKM come from the germline V gene. The CDR3 is made up of 16 amino acids. V lost 6 bases and J 4 bases, leaving 22 bases between the germline ends. The CDR3 spells CASRTLQGIAHYEQYF. CDR3 sequence (DNA): TGTGCCAGCAGGACATTACAGGGAATCGCTCATTACGAGCAGTACTTC.

This clonotype was seen more than once but under ten times. The rearrangement links TRBV20-1 to TRBJ2-7; 9 bases fit TRBD1. The germline V gene encodes CDR1 DFQATT and CDR2 SNEGSKA (reference sequence). The CDR3 covers 13 residues. V shed 5 bases and J 5 bases; nucleotides not matched to a gene: 7. The CDR3 protein is CSAPRTGANEQYF. The CDR3 nucleotides are TGCAGTGCTCCTCGGACAGGGGCCAACGAGCAGTACTTC.

This clonotype was recorded a few times. The J gene is TRBJ1-1, the V gene TRBV5-1; no definite D call. Germline lookup yields CDR1 SGHRS and CDR2 YFSETQ. The length of the CDR3 is 15 residues. Trimming took 6 bases from V and 0 from J, leaving 15 bases between them. DNA of the CDR3: TGCGCCAGCACAGAGAGGAGCTCTTTGAACACTGAAGCTTTCTTT. Its protein product is CASTERSSLNTEAFF.

This clonotype was observed a handful of times. J is TRBJ1-1 and V is TRBV12-3 or TRBV12-4, with 9 bases that match TRBD1. This CDR3 comprises 13 residues. The ends lost 6 bases at V and 5 bases at J; junction bases unmatched: 4. DNA for the CDR3: TGTGCCAGCAGGGGGGACAGGGAGACTGAAGCTTTCTTT. Protein product: CASRGDRETEAFF.

This clonotype was recorded many times. The rearrangement links TRBV5-1 to TRBJ2-1, with TRBD2 matching 7 bases. Trimming took 2 bases from V and 0 from J; bases not matched to a gene: 2. Germline V gene data show CDR1 as SGHRS and CDR2 as YFSETQ. The CDR3 is made up of 15 amino acids. In DNA form, the CDR3 reads TGCGCCAGCAGCTTACGACTAGCCTCCTACAATGAGCAGTTCTTC. Protein product: CASSLRLASYNEQFF. The full variable domain, completed using reference TRBV5-1 and TRBJ2-1, is KAGVTQTPRYLIKTRGQQVTLSCSPISGHRSVSWYQQTPGQGLQFLFEYFSETQRNKGNFPGRFSGRQFSNSRSEMNVSTLELGDSALYLCASSLRLASYNEQFFGPGTRLTVL.

The chain is built from TRBV5-1 and TRBJ2-1; tentatively, D is TRBD2 (7 bases). The CDR3 loop spans 18 amino acids. Germline CDR1 SGHRS, CDR2 YFSETQ. V dropped 4 bases and J dropped 4 bases, with 24 bases sitting between them. Here the CDR3 reads CASSVRGGGLMRYNEQFF. DNA for the CDR3: TGCGCCAGCAGCGTGAGGGGGGGCGGTCTTATGCGGTACAATGAGCAGTTCTTC.

The V and J genes are TRBV5-1 and TRBJ2-5; D might be TRBD2 (5 bases). This CDR3 has 15 residues. CDR1 SGHRS and CDR2 YFSETQ come from the germline V gene. Between the trimmed V and J ends, which lost 0 bases and 2 bases, there was a span of 11 bases. In DNA, the CDR3 is TGCGCCAGCAGCTTGGCCCAGCGGACGCAAGAGACCCAGTACTTC. Amino acid sequence: CASSLAQRTQETQYF.

This clonotype occurred a few times. The chain recombines TRBV7-8 with TRBJ2-7, with 11 bases aligning to TRBD1. The CDR3 is made up of 16 amino acids. Germline V gene data show CDR1 as SGHVS and CDR2 as FQNEAQ. The ends lost 1 base at V and 4 bases at J; junction bases unmatched: 6. The CDR3 loop reads CASSLESGQGVYEQYF. CDR3 coding DNA: TGTGCCAGCAGCTTAGAATCGGGACAGGGGGTTTACGAGCAGTACTTC.

The chain has TRBV7-6 and TRBJ2-3; 9 bases are a match to TRBD2. This CDR3 contains 15 residues. V was clipped by 4 bases and J by 5 bases; unmatched bases: 7. From germline, CDR1 is SGHVS and CDR2 FNYEAQ. CDR3 coding DNA: TGTGCCAGCAGCTCCTCTAGCGGGATCTTAGATACGCAGTATTTT. This encodes CASSSSSGILDTQYF.

The chain carries TRBV19 and TRBJ2-1, with 8 bases lining up with TRBD2. This CDR3 has 15 amino acids. Germline CDR1 and CDR2: LNHDA and SQIVND (reference sequence). V trimming: 7 bases; J trimming: 8 bases; junction bases outside the gene matches: 13. In DNA, the CDR3 is TGTGCCAGTACTCGGCGCGGGGGGCTGACACATGAGCAGTTCTTC. Translated: CASTRRGGLTHEQFF.